Listed below are T cell receptor beta chains from one sample, sequenced in a study of blood T cell repertoires in COVID-19. Measured with immunoSEQ multiplex PCR; TCRdb has only the in-frame clones, and not every one. Found here are 210,000 or so clones, about four fifths of them singletons; the top ten hold about 1.7%. The sequencing sample was made of PBMCs or T cells enriched from blood (not recorded which). The receptors were gathered from a man aged 60 to 69 who had recovered from COVID-19. Each CDR3 is given with its conserved first and last residue.

TRBJ2-3	TRBV4-2	CASSQDWSGGLSTDTQYF
TRBJ2-1	TRBV18	CASSPTQGTYNEQFF
TRBJ1-2	TRBV29-1	CSVEETGYGYTF
TRBJ1-6	TRBV5-6	CASSFLRGNSPLHF
TRBJ2-2	TRBV24-1	CATSGTGGWNTGELFF
TRBJ2-5	TRBV3-1/TRBV3-2	CASSQGGFGPGTQYF
TRBJ1-1	TRBV12-3/TRBV12-4	CASSGQVEAFF
TRBJ2-2	TRBV12-3/TRBV12-4	CASSLRGLGELFF
TRBJ1-2	TRBV4-3	CASSQDSQGAGGYTF
TRBJ1-6	TRBV2	CASSDRGRVNSPLHF
TRBJ1-2	TRBV5-6	CASSDTGALGKYGYTF
TRBJ2-2	TRBV24-1	CATSQPGRTGELFF
TRBJ2-7	TRBV29-1	CSVRQGATYEQYF
TRBJ2-2	TRBV10-2	CASRGLAYTGELFF
TRBJ1-1	TRBV19	CASSIFLNTEAFF
TRBJ2-2	TRBV6-2/TRBV6-3	CASSFRDYFGELFF
TRBJ1-2	TRBV7-9	CASSQNQQGDYGYTF
TRBJ1-2	TRBV5-6	CASSLTGTGLYTF
TRBJ2-5	TRBV7-9	CASSLDWQETQYF
TRBJ1-3	TRBV13	CASSFRGVSGNTIYF
TRBJ1-5	TRBV19	CASSRGEGDWNQPQHF
TRBJ2-7	TRBV7-7	CASSLDRANEQYF
TRBJ2-7	TRBV12-3/TRBV12-4	CASSFSGEQYF
TRBJ1-1	TRBV18	CASSPGGQGNTEAFF
TRBJ1-5	TRBV24-1	CATSDSGTGGIQPQHF
TRBJ1-1	TRBV7-9	CASSPRLAGVETEAFF
TRBJ2-5	TRBV7-2	CASSRLGRTQYF
TRBJ2-3	TRBV6-6	CASSVGENTQYF
TRBJ1-5	TRBV18	CASSPPGQGNQPQHF
TRBJ2-7	TRBV7-3	CASSLRRGDEQYF
TRBJ1-1	TRBV9	CASSARPSGEGAFF
TRBJ2-6	TRBV5-1	CASSLVLGGTGANVLTF
TRBJ2-1	TRBV6-5	CASGSRLAGTYNEQFF
TRBJ2-7	TRBV19	CASSIAPGRYEQYF
TRBJ1-2	TRBV9	CASSATGTYGYTF
TRBJ2-7	TRBV18	CASSPPNREDYEQYF
TRBJ1-2	TRBV24-1	CATSDGGGYTF
TRBJ2-3	TRBV29-1	CSVGRIVFTGGTDTQYF
TRBJ1-4	TRBV2	CASRLQGTNEKLFF
TRBJ1-2	TRBV28	CASSTTTGGFRGYTF
TRBJ1-2	TRBV18	CASSPLEGSSTYGYTF
TRBJ1-4	TRBV11-3	CASSLPGEKLFF
TRBJ2-4	TRBV12-3/TRBV12-4	CASSTGWDIQYF
TRBJ1-3	TRBV7-2	CASSLATTRGNTIYF
TRBJ2-2	TRBV2	CASTGLYTGELFF